The clone carrying this TCR beta chain came up many times. The antigen is undetermined. The authors made cDNA by 5'RACE with 10-nucleotide random UMIs. TCRdb re-analysed the 5' RACE reads in MiXCR, keeping a single row per CDR3 protein. The data hold about 80,000 distinct CDR3 sequences, with 5.8% observed a single time. Time point indicated: longitudinal time-point 2. The unsorted libraries were made from 2 million PBMCs kept at -80 C. The data were taken from a study of neurological immune-mediated disorders. General observations from the study: The repertoires of 18 of 34 multiple sclerosis patients fell into one related-CDR3 cluster (a possible signature) under phylogenetic grouping.

The sequencing sample was made of PBMCs. This TCR came from an older woman with multiple sclerosis.

The CDR3 loop is CASTYTGGYTF. The CDR3 DNA sequence: TGTGCCAGCACTTACACTGGTGGCTACACCTTC. The chain uses TRBV2 and TRBJ1-2; no clear D gene. Looked up from germline, CDR1 is SNHLY and CDR2 is FYNNEI. This CDR3 spans 11 amino acids. The V end lost 7 bases, the J end lost 7 bases, and 10 bases lay between the germline ends. Together with reference TRBV2 and TRBJ1-2, the CDR3 gives the full variable domain: EPEVTQTPSHQVTQMGQEVILRCVPISNHLYFYWYRQILGQKVEFLVSFYNNEISEKSEIFDDQFSVERPDGSNFTLKIRSTKLEDSAMYFCASTYTGGYTFGSGTRLTVV.